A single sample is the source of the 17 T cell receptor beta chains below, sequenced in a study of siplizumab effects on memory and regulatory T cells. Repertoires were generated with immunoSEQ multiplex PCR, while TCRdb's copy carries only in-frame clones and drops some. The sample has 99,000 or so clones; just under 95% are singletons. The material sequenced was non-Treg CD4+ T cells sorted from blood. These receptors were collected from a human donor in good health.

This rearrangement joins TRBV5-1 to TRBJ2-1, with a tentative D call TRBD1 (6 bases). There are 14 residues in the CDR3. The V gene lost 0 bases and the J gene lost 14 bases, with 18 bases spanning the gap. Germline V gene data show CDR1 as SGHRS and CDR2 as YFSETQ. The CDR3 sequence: CASSLAGDSQQEFF. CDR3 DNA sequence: TGCGCCAGCAGCTTGGCAGGGGATTCGCAGCAGGAGTTCTTC.

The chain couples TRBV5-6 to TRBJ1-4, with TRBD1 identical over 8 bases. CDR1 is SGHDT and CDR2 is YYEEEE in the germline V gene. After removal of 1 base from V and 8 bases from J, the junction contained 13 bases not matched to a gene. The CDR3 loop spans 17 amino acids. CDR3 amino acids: CASSLFTGGAWWEKLFF. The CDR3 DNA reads TGTGCCAGCAGCTTGTTTACAGGGGGAGCCTGGTGGGAAAAACTGTTTTTT.

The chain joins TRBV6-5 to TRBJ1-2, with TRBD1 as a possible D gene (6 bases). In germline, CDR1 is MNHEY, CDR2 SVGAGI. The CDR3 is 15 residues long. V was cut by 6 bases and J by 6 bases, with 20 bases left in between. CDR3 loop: CASRVDRSRSNGYTF. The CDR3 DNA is TGTGCCAGCAGGGTCGACAGGAGTCGGTCGAATGGCTACACCTTC.

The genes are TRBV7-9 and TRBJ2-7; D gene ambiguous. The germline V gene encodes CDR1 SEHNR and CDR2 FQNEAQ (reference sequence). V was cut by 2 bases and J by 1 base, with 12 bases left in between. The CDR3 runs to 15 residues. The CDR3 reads CASSLTAAASYEQYF. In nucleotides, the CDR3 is TGTGCCAGCAGCTTAACGGCGGCGGCTTCCTACGAGCAGTACTTC. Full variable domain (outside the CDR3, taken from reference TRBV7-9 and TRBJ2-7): DTGVSQNPRHKITKRGQNVTFRCDPISEHNRLYWYRQTLGQGPEFLTYFQNEAQLEKSRLLSDRFSAERPKGSFSTLEIQRTEQGDSAMYLCASSLTAAASYEQYFGPGTRLTVT.

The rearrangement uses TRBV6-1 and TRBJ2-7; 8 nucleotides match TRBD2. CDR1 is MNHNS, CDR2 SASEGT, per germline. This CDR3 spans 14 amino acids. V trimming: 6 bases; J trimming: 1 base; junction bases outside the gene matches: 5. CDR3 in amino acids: CASRAGGFSYEQYF. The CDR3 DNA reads TGTGCCAGCAGGGCGGGGGGCTTTTCCTACGAGCAGTACTTC.

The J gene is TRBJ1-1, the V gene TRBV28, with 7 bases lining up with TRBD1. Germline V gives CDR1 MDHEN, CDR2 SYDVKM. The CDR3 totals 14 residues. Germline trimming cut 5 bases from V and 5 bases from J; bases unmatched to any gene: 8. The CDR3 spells CASSLILQGTEAFF. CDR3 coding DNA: TGTGCCAGCAGTCTAATATTACAGGGGACTGAAGCTTTCTTT.

CDR3 nucleotide sequence: TGTGCCAGCAGCGAGGACAGGGACGGAAACATTCAGTACTTC. Its translation is CASSEDRDGNIQYF. The chain uses TRBV5-4 and TRBJ2-4; TRBD1 matches at 8 bases. V shed 4 bases, J shed 6 bases, and the junction held 6 bases outside the gene matches. Germline V gene lookup returns CDR1 SGHNT and CDR2 YYREEE (reference sequence). The CDR3 runs 14 residues. Full variable domain (missing parts from reference TRBV5-4 and TRBJ2-4): ETGVTQSPTHLIKTRGQQVTLRCSSQSGHNTVSWYQQALGQGPQFIFQYYREEENGRGNFPPRFSGLQFPNYSSELNVNALELDDSALYLCASSEDRDGNIQYFGAGTRLSVL.

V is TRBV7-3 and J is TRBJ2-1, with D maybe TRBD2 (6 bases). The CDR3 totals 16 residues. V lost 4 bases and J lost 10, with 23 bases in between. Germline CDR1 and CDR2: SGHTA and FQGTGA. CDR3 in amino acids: CASSYKEARLAIEQFF. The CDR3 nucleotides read TGTGCCAGCAGCTACAAAGAAGCCCGGCTAGCGATAGAGCAGTTCTTC.

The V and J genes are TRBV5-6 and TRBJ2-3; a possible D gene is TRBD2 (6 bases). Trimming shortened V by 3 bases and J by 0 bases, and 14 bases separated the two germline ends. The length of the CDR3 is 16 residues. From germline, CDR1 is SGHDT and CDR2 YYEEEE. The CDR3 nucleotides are TGTGCCAGCAGCTCTCTTCCCGGGGGTAGCACAGATACGCAGTATTTT. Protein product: CASSSLPGGSTDTQYF. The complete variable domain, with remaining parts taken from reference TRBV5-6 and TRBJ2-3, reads DAGVTQSPTHLIKTRGQQVTLRCSPKSGHDTVSWYQQALGQGPQFIFQYYEEEERQRGNFPDRFSGHQFPNYSSELNVNALLLGDSALYLCASSSLPGGSTDTQYFGPGTRLTVL.

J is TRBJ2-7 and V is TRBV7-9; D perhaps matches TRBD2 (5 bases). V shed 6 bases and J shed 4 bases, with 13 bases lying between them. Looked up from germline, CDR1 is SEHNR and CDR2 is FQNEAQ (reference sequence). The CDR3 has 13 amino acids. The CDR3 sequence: CASSDRAAYEQYF. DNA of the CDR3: TGTGCCAGCAGTGATAGAGCGGCGTACGAGCAGTACTTC.

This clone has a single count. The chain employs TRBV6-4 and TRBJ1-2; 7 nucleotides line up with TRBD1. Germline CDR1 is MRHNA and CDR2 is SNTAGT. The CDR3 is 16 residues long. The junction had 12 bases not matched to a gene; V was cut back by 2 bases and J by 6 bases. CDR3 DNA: TGTGCCAGCAGTGACCAGACAGGGTTTGAAGGGGATGGCTACACCTTC. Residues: CASSDQTGFEGDGYTF.

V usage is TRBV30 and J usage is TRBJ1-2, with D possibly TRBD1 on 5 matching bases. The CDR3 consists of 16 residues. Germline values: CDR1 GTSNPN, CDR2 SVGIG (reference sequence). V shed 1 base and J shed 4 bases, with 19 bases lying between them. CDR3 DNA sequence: TGTGCCTGGAGTGCTTCTTTACGGGGCGGACTCTATGGCTACACCTTC. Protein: CAWSASLRGGLYGYTF. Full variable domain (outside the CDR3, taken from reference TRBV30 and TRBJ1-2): SQTIHQWPATLVQPVGSPLSLECTVEGTSNPNLYWYRQAAGRGLQLLFYSVGIGQISSEVPQNLSASRPQDRQFILSSKKLLLSDSGFYLCAWSASLRGGLYGYTFGSGTRLTVV.

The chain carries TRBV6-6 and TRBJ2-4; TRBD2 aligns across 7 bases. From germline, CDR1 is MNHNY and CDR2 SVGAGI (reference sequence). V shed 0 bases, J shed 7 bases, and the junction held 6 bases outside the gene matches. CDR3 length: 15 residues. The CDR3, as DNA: TGTGCCAGCAGTTACTCGACGGGGGGAGGGAACATTCAGTACTTC. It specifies CASSYSTGGGNIQYF.

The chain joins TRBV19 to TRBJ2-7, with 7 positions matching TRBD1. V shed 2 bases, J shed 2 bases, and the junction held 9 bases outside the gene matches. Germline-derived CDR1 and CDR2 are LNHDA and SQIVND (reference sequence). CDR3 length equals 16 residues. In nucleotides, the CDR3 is TGTGCCAGTAGTATAAGTCGTGGGGACAGCGCCTACGAGCAGTACTTC. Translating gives CASSISRGDSAYEQYF.

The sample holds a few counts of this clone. This CDR3 reads CASSPTGTNEKLFF. CDR3 nucleotides: TGTGCCAGCTCACCAACGGGAACTAATGAAAAACTGTTTTTT. The chain combines TRBV18 with TRBJ1-4; no reliable D call. CDR3 length: 14 amino acids. The V gene lost 2 bases and the J gene lost 1 base, with 5 bases spanning the gap. Germline CDR1 KGHSH, CDR2 LQKENI.

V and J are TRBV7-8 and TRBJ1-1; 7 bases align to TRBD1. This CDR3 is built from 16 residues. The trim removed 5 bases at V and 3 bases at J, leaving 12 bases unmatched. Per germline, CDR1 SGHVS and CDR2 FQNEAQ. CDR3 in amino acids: CASSLQLRGRDTEAFF. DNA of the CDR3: TGTGCCAGCAGCCTACAACTAAGGGGGCGAGACACTGAAGCTTTCTTT.

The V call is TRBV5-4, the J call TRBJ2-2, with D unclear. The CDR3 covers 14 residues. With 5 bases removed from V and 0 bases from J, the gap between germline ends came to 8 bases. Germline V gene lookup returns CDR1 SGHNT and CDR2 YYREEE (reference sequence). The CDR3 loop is CASRRQANTGELFF. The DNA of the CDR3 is TGTGCCAGCAGACGTCAGGCGAACACCGGGGAGCTGTTTTTT.